This T cell receptor (beta chain) was recovered during a study of shared clonotypes between healthy human individuals. An assay was performed, and its level was deep. For every subset, genomic DNA was evenly distributed across several immunoSEQ plates. Assay used: immunoSEQ multiplex PCR; TCRdb lists only in-frame clones, some missing. The table includes roughly 720,000 clones, roughly 91% detected once. This CDR3 contains 15 residues. Per the germline V gene, CDR1 is LGHNA and CDR2 is YSLEER. V lost 1 base to trimming and J lost 4 bases, with 14 bases between them. The TCR was taken from a young man in good health. Some clones in this sample may be carry-over from other donors' samples. This sequence joins TRBV4-3 and TRBJ2-7; a possible D gene is TRBD2 (6 bases). Material: memory CD8+ T cells from PBMCs. Subset described: CD45RO+ cells pooled with CCR7-negative TemRA cells. This chain's CDR3 is CASSQVLEGGYEQYF. The CDR3 nucleotides are TGCGCCAGCAGCCAAGTGTTGGAGGGAGGATACGAGCAGTACTTC.